This TCR beta chain is drawn from a study of cytomegalovirus exposure and HLA in healthy donors. As concerns this clone: Its antigen is still unknown.

Whole-study findings and limits: Presence/absence analyses rested on an assumption that sequencing depth was roughly uniform across donors. A later look showed TCR association rates differing by HLA locus, highest for DRB1 and lowest for HLA-C. A prior analysis recorded that most TCR beta V segments were productive about 87% or about 30% of the time.

Germline CDR1 and CDR2: MNHEY and SVGAGI. This CDR3 is built from 15 residues. With V trimmed by 5 bases and J by 6 bases, 8 bases remained unmatched. 13 Jbeta primers and 60 Vbeta primers were used for the PCR. The method was immunoSEQ multiplex PCR; TCRdb's version includes in-frame clones alone and lacks a portion of them. Here the sample spans 55,000 to 80,000 clones, roughly 78% being singletons. Participants comprised healthy donors of bone marrow. The TCR was taken from a man aged 18-30 years in good health and CMV-seronegative. This chain joins TRBV6-5 and TRBJ2-1, with TRBD1 identical over 9 bases. What was sequenced was PBMCs. CDR3 sequence: CASSTHRGPRNEQFF. DNA for the CDR3: TGTGCCAGCAGTACCCACAGGGGGCCGCGCAATGAGCAGTTCTTC.